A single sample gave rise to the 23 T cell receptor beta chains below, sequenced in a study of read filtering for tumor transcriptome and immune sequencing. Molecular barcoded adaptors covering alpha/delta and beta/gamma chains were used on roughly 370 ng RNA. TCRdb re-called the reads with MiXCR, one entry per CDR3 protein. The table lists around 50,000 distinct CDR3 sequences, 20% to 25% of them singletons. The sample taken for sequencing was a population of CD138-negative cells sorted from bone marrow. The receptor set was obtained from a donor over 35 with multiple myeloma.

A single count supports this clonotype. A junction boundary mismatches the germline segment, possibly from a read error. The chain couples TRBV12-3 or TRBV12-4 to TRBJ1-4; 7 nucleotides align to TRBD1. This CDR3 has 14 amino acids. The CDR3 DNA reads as TGTGCCAGCAGTAGACAGGGAGGGGATGAAGAACTGTTTTTT. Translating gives CASSRQGGDEELFF.

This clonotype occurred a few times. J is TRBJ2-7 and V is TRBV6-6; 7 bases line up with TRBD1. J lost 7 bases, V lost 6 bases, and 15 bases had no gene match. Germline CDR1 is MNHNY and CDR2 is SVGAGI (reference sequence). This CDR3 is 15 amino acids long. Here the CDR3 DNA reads TGTGCCAGCAGCTGGCGACAGGGTCGGCATTGGGAGCAGTACTTC. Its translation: CASSWRQGRHWEQYF.

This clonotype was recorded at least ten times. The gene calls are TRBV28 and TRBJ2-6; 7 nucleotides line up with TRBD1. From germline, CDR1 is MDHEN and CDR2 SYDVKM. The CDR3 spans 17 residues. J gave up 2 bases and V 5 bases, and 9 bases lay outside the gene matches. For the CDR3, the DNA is TGTGCCAGCAGTCTGACAGGGTTAGCTGCTGGGGCCAACGTCCTGACTTTC. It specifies CASSLTGLAAGANVLTF.

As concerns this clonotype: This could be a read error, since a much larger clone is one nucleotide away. For the CDR3, the DNA is TGTGCCAGCAGTCTACAGGGAGATAGGCCCCAGCATTTT. Amino acid sequence: CASSLQGDRPQHF. V usage is TRBV6-6 and J usage is TRBJ1-5, with a possible D match to TRBD1 (6 bases). The CDR3 extends over 13 amino acids. Trimming took 5 bases from V and 9 from J, leaving 14 bases between them. Germline lookup yields CDR1 MNHNY and CDR2 SVGAGI (reference sequence).

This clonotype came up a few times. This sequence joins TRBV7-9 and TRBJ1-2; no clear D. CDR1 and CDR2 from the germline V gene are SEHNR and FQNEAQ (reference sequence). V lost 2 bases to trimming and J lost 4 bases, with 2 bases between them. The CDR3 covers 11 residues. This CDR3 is CASSLPYGYTF. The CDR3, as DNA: TGTGCCAGCAGCTTACCCTATGGCTACACCTTC.

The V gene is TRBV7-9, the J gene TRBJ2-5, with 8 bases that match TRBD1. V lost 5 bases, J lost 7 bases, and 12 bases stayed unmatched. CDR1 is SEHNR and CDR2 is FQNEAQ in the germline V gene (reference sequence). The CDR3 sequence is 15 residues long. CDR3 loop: CASSPTRGQLGTQYF. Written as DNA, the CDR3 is TGTGCCAGCAGCCCTACCAGGGGGCAATTAGGGACCCAGTACTTC.

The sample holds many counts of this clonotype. The CDR3 region is CASSLLEGSYNEQFF. The CDR3, as DNA: TGCGCCAGCAGCCTCCTAGAGGGCTCCTACAATGAGCAGTTCTTC. V is TRBV5-1 and J is TRBJ2-1; D possibly corresponds to TRBD2 (5 bases). Trimming removed 4 bases from V and 0 bases from J, with 11 bases in between. The germline V gene has CDR1 SGHRS and CDR2 YFSETQ. This CDR3 is 15 amino acids long.

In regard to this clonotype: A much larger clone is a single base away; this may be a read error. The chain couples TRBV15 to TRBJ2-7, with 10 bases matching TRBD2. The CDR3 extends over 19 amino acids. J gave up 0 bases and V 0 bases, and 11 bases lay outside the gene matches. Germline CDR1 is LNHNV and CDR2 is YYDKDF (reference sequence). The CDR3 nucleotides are TGTGCCACCAGCAGAGATCACCAGCGGGGGGGTTTTAGCTCCTACGAGCAGTACTTC. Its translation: CATSRDHQRGGFSSYEQYF.

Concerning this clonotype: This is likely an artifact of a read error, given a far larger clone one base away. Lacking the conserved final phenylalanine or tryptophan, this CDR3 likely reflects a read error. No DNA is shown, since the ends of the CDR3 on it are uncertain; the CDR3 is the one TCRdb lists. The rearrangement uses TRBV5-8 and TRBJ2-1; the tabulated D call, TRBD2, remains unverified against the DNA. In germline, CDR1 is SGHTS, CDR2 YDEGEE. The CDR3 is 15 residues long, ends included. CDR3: CASSRDRELAGAPTI.

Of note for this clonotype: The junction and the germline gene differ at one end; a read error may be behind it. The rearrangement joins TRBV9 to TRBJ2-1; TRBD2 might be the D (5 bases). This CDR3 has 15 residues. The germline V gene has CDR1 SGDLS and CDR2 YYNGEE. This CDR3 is CASSEIGRGSNEQLF. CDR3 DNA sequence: TGTGCCAGCAGCGAAATAGGACGGGGATCCAATGAGCAGCTCTTC. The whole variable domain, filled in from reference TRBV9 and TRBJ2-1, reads DSGVTQTPKHLITATGQRVTLRCSPRSGDLSVYWYQQSLDQGLQFLIQYYNGEERAKGNILERFSAQQFPDLHSELNLSSLELGDSALYFCASSEIGRGSNEQLFGPGTRLTVL.

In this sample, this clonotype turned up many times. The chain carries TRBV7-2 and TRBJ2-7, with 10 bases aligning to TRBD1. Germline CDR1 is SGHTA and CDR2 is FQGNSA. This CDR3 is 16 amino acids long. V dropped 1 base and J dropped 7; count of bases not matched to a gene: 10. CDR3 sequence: CASSLGVGQGTAEQYF. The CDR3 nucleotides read TGTGCCAGCAGCTTAGGGGTGGGACAGGGGACAGCGGAGCAGTACTTC.

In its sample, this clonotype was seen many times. The CDR3 DNA sequence: TGCGCCAGCAGCACACTAGCCACCGGGGAGCTGTTTTTT. Amino acid sequence: CASSTLATGELFF. The V and J genes are TRBV23-1 and TRBJ2-2; the D gene is possibly TRBD2 (6 bases). TRBV23-1 has ORF status, its function being uncertain. The CDR3 consists of 13 residues. V shed 6 bases and J shed 4 bases, with 9 bases lying between them.

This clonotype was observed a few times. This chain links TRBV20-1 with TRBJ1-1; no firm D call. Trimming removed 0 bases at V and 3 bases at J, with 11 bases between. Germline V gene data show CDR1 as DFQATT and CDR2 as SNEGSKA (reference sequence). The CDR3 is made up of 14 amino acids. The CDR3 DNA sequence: TGCAGTGCTAGAGAGGTCACCGGGGACACTGAAGCTTTCTTT. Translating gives CSAREVTGDTEAFF.

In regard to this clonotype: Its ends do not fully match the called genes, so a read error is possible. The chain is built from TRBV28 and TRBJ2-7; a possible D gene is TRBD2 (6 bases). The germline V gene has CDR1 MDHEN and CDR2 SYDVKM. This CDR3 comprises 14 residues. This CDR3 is CANRPGGEYYDQYF. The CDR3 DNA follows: TGCGCCAACAGGCCCGGAGGGGAATACTACGATCAGTACTTC.

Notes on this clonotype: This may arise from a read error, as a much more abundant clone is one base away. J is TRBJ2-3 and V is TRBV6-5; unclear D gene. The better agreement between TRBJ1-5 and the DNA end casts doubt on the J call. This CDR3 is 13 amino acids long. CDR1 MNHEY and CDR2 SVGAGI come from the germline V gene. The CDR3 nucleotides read TGTGCCAGCAGTTACCGACACACAGATACGCAGCATTTT. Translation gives CASSYRHTDTQHF.

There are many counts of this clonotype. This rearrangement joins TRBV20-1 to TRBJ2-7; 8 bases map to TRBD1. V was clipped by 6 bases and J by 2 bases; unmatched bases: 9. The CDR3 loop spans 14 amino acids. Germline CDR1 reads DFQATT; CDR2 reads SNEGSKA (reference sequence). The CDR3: CSANDRGEAYEQYF. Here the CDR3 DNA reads TGCAGTGCCAATGACAGGGGAGAGGCCTACGAGCAGTACTTC.

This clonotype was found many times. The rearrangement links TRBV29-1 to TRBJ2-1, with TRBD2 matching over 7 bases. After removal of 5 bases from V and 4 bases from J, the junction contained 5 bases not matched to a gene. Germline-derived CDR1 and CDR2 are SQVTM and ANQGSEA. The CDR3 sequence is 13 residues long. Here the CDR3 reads CSVSNGGYNEQFF. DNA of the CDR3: TGCAGCGTTTCGAACGGGGGGTACAATGAGCAGTTCTTC.

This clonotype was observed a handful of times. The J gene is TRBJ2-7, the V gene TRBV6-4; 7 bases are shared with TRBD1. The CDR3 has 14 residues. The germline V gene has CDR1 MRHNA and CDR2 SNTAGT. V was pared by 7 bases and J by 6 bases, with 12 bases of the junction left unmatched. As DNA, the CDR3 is TGTGCCAGCATGGGGTACAGGGGAGCCAGCGAGCAGTACTTC. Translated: CASMGYRGASEQYF.

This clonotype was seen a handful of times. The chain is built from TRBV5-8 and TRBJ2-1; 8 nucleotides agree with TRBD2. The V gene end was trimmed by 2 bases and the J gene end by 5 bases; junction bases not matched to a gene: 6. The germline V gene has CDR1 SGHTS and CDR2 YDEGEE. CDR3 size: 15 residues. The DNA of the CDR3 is TGTGCCAGCAGCTTATTCGGGAGGGCCCACAATGAGCAGTTCTTC. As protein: CASSLFGRAHNEQFF.

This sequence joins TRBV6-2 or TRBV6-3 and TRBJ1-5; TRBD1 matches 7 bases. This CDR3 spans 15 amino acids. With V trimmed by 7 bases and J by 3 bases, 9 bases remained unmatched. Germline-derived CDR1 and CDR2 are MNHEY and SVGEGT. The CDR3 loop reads CASTPGQRDNQPQHF. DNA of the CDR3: TGTGCCAGCACCCCGGGACAGAGGGACAATCAGCCCCAGCATTTT.

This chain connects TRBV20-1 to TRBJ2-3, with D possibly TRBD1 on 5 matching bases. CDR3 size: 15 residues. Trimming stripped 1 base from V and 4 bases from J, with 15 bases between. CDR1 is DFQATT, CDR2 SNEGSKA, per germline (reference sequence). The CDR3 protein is CSARAPRVDPDTQYF. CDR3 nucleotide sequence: TGCAGTGCTAGAGCTCCCAGGGTCGACCCAGATACGCAGTATTTT.

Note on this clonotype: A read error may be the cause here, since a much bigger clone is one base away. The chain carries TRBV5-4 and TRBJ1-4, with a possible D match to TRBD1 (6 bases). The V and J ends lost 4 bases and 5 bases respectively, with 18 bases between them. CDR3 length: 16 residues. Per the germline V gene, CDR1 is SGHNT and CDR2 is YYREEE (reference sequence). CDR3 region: CASSTSTQGRNEKLFF. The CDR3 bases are TGTGCCAGCAGCACGTCGACACAGGGCAGGAATGAAAAACTGTTTTTT. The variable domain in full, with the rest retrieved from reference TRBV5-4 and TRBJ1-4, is ETGVTQSPTHLIKTRGQQVTLRCSSQSGHNTVSWYQQALGQGPQFIFQYYREEENGRGNFPPRFSGLQFPNYSSELNVNALELDDSALYLCASSTSTQGRNEKLFFGSGTQLSVL.

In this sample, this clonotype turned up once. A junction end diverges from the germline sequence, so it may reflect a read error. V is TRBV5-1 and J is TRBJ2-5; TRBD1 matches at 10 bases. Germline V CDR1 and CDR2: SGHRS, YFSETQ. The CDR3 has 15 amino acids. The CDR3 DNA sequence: TGCGCCGGCAGCTTGGGACGGACAGGGGGTGAGACCCAGTACTTC. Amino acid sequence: CAGSLGRTGGETQYF.